One sample yielded the 10 T cell receptor beta chains listed below, sequenced in a study of CD8 T cells in Susac syndrome. The authors reverse transcribed 0.5 to 1 ug RNA with random hexamers. Each CDR3 protein is one row after TCRdb ran MiXCR on the immunoSEQ multiplex PCR reads. Found here are 200,000 or so distinct CDR3 sequences, around 95% of them singletons; the top ten hold approximately 0.09%. The material sequenced was CD4+ T cells from PBMCs. Every receptor here comes from a human donor with multiple sclerosis.

The DNA for the CDR3 is TGTGCCACCAGTGACTTTCCCCGCCTAGCGGGGTACTACGAGCAGTACTTC. Its translation: CATSDFPRLAGYYEQYF. This sequence joins TRBV24-1 and TRBJ2-7; 9 nucleotides agree with TRBD2. V gave up 4 bases and J gave up 3 bases; unmatched junction bases: 12. The CDR3 runs to 17 residues. Per the germline V gene, CDR1 is KGHDR and CDR2 is SFDVKD.

This chain links TRBV30 with TRBJ2-1, with unresolved D. Between the trimmed V and J ends, which lost 0 bases and 7 bases, there was a span of 7 bases. Germline V lookup: CDR1 GTSNPN, CDR2 SVGIG (reference sequence). CDR3 length: 12 amino acids. CDR3 nucleotides: TGTGCCTGGAGTGTTATCGGGAATGAGCAGTTCTTC. It codes for CAWSVIGNEQFF.

V is TRBV27 and J is TRBJ2-3; D call uncertain. Germline V gives CDR1 MNHEY, CDR2 SMNVEV (reference sequence). The CDR3 has 16 residues. The V end lost 1 base, the J end lost 2 bases, and 13 bases lay between the germline ends. CDR3 in amino acids: CASSLFPILHTDTQYF. The CDR3 DNA reads as TGTGCCAGCAGTTTATTCCCCATACTCCACACAGATACGCAGTATTTT.

The chain carries TRBV15 and TRBJ1-1, with D hard to call. This CDR3 contains 16 residues. V gave up 0 bases and J gave up 8 bases, with 19 bases separating them. Germline-derived CDR1 and CDR2 are LNHNV and YYDKDF (reference sequence). The CDR3 region has the DNA TGTGCCACCAGCAGAGAAAGCTCGACGTTCCTGGCGGAAGCTTTCTTT. This gives the protein CATSRESSTFLAEAFF.

The chain joins TRBV6-5 to TRBJ1-3, with a weak D call TRBD1 (5 bases). Trimming cost V 2 bases and J 0 bases, with 5 bases left between them. CDR1 is MNHEY and CDR2 is SVGAGI in the germline V gene. The CDR3 has 14 amino acids. The CDR3 loop reads CASSYDSSGNTIYF. Here the CDR3 DNA reads TGTGCCAGCAGTTACGACAGCTCTGGAAACACCATATATTTT.

The chain carries TRBV29-1 and TRBJ2-1; D not certain. CDR3 size: 13 residues. Germline V gives CDR1 SQVTM, CDR2 ANQGSEA. V was shortened by 6 bases and J by 3 bases, with 12 bases between the two germline ends. CDR3 sequence: CSVGLGIYNEQFF. DNA for the CDR3: TGCAGCGTCGGGCTAGGGATCTACAATGAGCAGTTCTTC.

This sequence joins TRBV18 and TRBJ2-1, with D possibly matching TRBD2 (5 bases). Trimming removed 4 bases from V and 9 bases from J, with 22 bases in between. In germline, CDR1 is KGHSH, CDR2 LQKENI. The CDR3 is 16 residues long. CDR3 DNA: TGTGCCAGCTCACTTTCCATGACTGCGGGCCTGGGTGAGCAGTTCTTC. This encodes CASSLSMTAGLGEQFF.

The chain combines TRBV19 with TRBJ2-3; D may be TRBD2 (6 bases). The CDR3 has 13 amino acids. V was pared by 1 base and J by 7 bases, with 9 bases between. CDR1 and CDR2 (germline): LNHDA, SQIVND (reference sequence). CDR3 DNA sequence: TGTGCCAGTAGTATAGGGGACTCTTATACGCAGTATTTT. Its translation: CASSIGDSYTQYF.

This chain links TRBV20-1 with TRBJ1-2; 7 bases align to TRBD1. CDR3 size: 15 residues. V was pared by 1 base and J by 4 bases, with 9 bases of the junction left unmatched. From germline, CDR1 is DFQATT and CDR2 SNEGSKA (reference sequence). CDR3 residues: CSARGPTGTSYGYTF. The CDR3 DNA reads TGCAGTGCTAGAGGCCCGACAGGGACTTCCTATGGCTACACCTTC.

The chain couples TRBV29-1 to TRBJ2-1; 9 bases are shared with TRBD2. The CDR3 totals 15 residues. Looked up from germline, CDR1 is SQVTM and CDR2 is ANQGSEA. V gave up 2 bases and J gave up 6 bases; unmatched junction bases: 8. CDR3 bases: TGCAGCGTTGAACGCGGGGGGGGAGGGCTCAATGAGCAGTTCTTC. It codes for CSVERGGGGLNEQFF.